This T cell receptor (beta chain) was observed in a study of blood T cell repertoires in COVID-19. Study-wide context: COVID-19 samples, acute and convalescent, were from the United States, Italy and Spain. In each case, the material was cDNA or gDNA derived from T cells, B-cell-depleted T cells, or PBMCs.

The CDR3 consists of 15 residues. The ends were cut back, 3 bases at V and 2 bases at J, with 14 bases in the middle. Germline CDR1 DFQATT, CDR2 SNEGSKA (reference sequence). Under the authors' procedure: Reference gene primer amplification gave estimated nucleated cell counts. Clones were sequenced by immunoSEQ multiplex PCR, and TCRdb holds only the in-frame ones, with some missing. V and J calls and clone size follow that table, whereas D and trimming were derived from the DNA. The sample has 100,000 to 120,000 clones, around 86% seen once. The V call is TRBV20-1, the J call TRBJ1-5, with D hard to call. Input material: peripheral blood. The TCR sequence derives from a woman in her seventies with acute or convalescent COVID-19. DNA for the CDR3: TGCAGTGCTAGTATGAGGGCGCGTGGCAATCAGCCCCAGCATTTT. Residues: CSASMRARGNQPQHF.